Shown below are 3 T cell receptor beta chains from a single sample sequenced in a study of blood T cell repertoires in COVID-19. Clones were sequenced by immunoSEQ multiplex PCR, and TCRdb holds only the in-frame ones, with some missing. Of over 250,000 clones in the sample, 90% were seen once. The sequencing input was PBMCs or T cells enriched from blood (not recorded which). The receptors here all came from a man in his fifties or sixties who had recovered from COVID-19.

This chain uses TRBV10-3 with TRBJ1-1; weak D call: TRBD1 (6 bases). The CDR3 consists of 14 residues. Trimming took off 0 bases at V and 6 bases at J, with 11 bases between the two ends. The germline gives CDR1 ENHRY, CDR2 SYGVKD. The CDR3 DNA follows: TGTGCCATCAGTGAGTCTTCCAAGGGGGCTGAAGCTTTCTTT. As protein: CAISESSKGAEAFF.

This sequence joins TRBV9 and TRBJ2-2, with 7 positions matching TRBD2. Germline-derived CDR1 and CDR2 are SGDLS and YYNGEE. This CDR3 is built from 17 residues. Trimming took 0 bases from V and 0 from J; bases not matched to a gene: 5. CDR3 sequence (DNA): TGTGCCAGCAGCGTAGTCTTCAGCGGGGCGAACACCGGGGAGCTGTTTTTT. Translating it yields CASSVVFSGANTGELFF. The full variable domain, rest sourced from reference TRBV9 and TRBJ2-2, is DSGVTQTPKHLITATGQRVTLRCSPRSGDLSVYWYQQSLDQGLQFLIQYYNGEERAKGNILERFSAQQFPDLHSELNLSSLELGDSALYFCASSVVFSGANTGELFFGEGSRLTVL.

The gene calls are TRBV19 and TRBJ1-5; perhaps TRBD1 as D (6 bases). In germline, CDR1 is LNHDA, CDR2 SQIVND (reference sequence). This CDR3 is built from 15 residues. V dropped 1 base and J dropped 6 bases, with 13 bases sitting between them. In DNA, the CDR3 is TGTGCCAGTAGTATAGGTGGGCAGGGGTTTCAGCCCCAGCATTTT. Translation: CASSIGGQGFQPQHF. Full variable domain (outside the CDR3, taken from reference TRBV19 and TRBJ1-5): DGGITQSPKYLFRKEGQNVTLSCEQNLNHDAMYWYRQDPGQGLRLIYYSQIVNDFQKGDIAEGYSVSREKKESFPLTVTSAQKNPTAFYLCASSIGGQGFQPQHFGDGTRLSIL.